The 15 T cell receptor beta chains presented below share a single source sample, sequenced in a study of neurological immune-mediated disorders. As to time point: longitudinal time-point 2. TCRdb itself ran the 5' RACE reads through MiXCR, one entry per CDR3 protein. This sample has fewer than 40,000 distinct CDR3 sequences, with about 13% found just once. Material for sequencing was PBMCs. These receptors came from a woman aged 40 to 50 in good health.

This clonotype came up many times. The chain has TRBV7-2 and TRBJ2-4; TRBD2 matches 7 bases. Germline V gene data show CDR1 as SGHTA and CDR2 as FQGNSA. V trimming: 7 bases; J trimming: 9 bases; junction bases outside the gene matches: 15. The CDR3 consists of 15 residues. DNA for the CDR3: TGTGCCAGCAAGGAGCCGGGACTAAAGAGTACCATTCAGTACTTC. Amino acids: CASKEPGLKSTIQYF.

This clonotype was observed at least ten times. The chain links TRBV5-1 to TRBJ2-1; 8 nucleotides line up with TRBD2. The CDR3 loop spans 14 amino acids. V lost 6 bases and J lost 1; bases outside the gene matches: 3. Per the germline V gene, CDR1 is SGHRS and CDR2 is YFSETQ. The CDR3 region is CASTRGGSYNEQFF. CDR3 DNA sequence: TGCGCCAGCACCCGGGGGGGGTCCTACAATGAGCAGTTCTTC.

Ten or more counts support this clonotype. V usage is TRBV5-6 and J usage is TRBJ1-2; D remains ambiguous. The germline V gene encodes CDR1 SGHDT and CDR2 YYEEEE. V was shortened by 0 bases and J by 0 bases, with 9 bases between the two germline ends. The CDR3 extends over 15 amino acids. CDR3 sequence (DNA): TGTGCCAGCAGCTTGGATTATGGATCTAACTATGGCTACACCTTC. Its translation is CASSLDYGSNYGYTF.

This clonotype was seen a few times. DNA of the CDR3: TGCGCCAGCTCTACCCGCGCATCAGAGAAGAGCAATCAGCCCCAGCATTTT. Translated: CASSTRASEKSNQPQHF. This chain connects TRBV10-2 to TRBJ1-5; D is ambiguous. Trimming cost V 8 bases and J 1 base, with 21 bases left between them. Per the germline V gene, CDR1 is WSHSY and CDR2 is SAAADI. This CDR3 spans 17 amino acids.

This clonotype has a count of ten or more. CDR3 loop: CASSVSGVTEAFF. The DNA for the CDR3 is TGTGCCAGCAGTGTCTCAGGGGTCACTGAAGCTTTCTTT. The chain combines TRBV27 with TRBJ1-1, with TRBD1 as a possible D gene (6 bases). V lost 5 bases and J 4 bases, leaving 11 bases between the germline ends. The CDR3 contains 13 residues. From germline, CDR1 is MNHEY and CDR2 SMNVEV (reference sequence).

This clonotype was detected ten times or more. The chain recombines TRBV5-1 with TRBJ2-5; the match to TRBD2 covers 13 bases. The V segment lost 4 bases and the J segment 7 bases; nucleotides outside the gene matches: 7. CDR1 and CDR2 (germline): SGHRS, YFSETQ. This CDR3 contains 15 residues. The CDR3 coding sequence is TGCGCCAGCAGCGAGACTAGCGGGAGGCTCGGGACCCAGTACTTC. Translated, it gives CASSETSGRLGTQYF.

Comments on this clonotype: A much larger clonotype is one base distant, so this may be a read error. V and J are TRBV4-1 and TRBJ1-1, with D maybe TRBD1 (6 bases). V was pared by 5 bases and J by 8 bases, with 9 bases between. Per germline, CDR1 MGHRA and CDR2 YSYEKL. The CDR3 is 11 amino acids. The CDR3 region is CASSLGTEAFF. Written as DNA, the CDR3 is TGCGCCAGCAGCTTAGGGACAGAAGCTTTCTTT.

At least ten counts were recorded for this clonotype. The chain combines TRBV7-3 with TRBJ2-5; 8 nucleotides agree with TRBD1. Germline CDR1 is SGHTA and CDR2 is FQGTGA. The V segment lost 5 bases and the J segment 3 bases; nucleotides outside the gene matches: 2. This CDR3 spans 13 amino acids. In nucleotides, the CDR3 is TGTGCCAGCAGCCAGGGGGCAGAAGAGACCCAGTACTTC. As protein: CASSQGAEETQYF.

Sample share makes this clonotype medium-sized (0.01 to 0.1%). V is TRBV6-5 and J is TRBJ2-7; D may be TRBD1 (6 bases). Trimming removed 2 bases at V and 3 bases at J, with 8 bases between. Germline loops: CDR1 MNHEY, CDR2 SVGAGI. The CDR3 extends over 13 amino acids. CDR3 in amino acids: CASSYVGGYEQYF. Here the CDR3 DNA reads TGTGCCAGCAGTTACGTAGGGGGCTACGAGCAGTACTTC.

The chain combines TRBV12-3 or TRBV12-4 with TRBJ2-3; 11 positions agree with TRBD2. The CDR3 is made up of 16 amino acids. V shed 6 bases and J 1 base; nucleotides not matched to a gene: 6. Here the CDR3 reads CASRPPGLAGTDTQYF. CDR3 nucleotides: TGTGCCAGCAGGCCCCCGGGACTAGCGGGCACAGATACGCAGTATTTT.

This clonotype was recorded many times. The chain couples TRBV6-1 to TRBJ1-1, with a possible D match to TRBD1 (5 bases). The CDR3 totals 14 residues. V was trimmed by 6 bases and J by 0 bases, leaving 11 bases between them. The germline V gene encodes CDR1 MNHNS and CDR2 SASEGT. CDR3 nucleotides: TGTGCCAGCAGAGCCGGGACGGTGAACACTGAAGCTTTCTTT. Protein: CASRAGTVNTEAFF.

This chain connects TRBV15 to TRBJ2-7, with 7 bases that match TRBD1. This CDR3 is built from 12 residues. Trimming took 6 bases from V and 4 from J; bases not matched to a gene: 3. Germline CDR1 and CDR2: LNHNV and YYDKDF (reference sequence). The CDR3, as DNA: TGTGCCACCAGTCAGACAGGGTACGAGCAGTACTTC. Translated, it gives CATSQTGYEQYF.

At least ten counts were recorded for this clonotype. This chain connects TRBV6-1 to TRBJ2-1; 8 nucleotides match TRBD2. Germline V gene sequence: CDR1 MNHNS, CDR2 SASEGT. Losses at the gene ends were 7 bases for V and 9 bases for J; bases not matched to a gene: 8. The CDR3 consists of 13 residues. In nucleotides, the CDR3 is TGTGCCAGCACCCACGGGAGGGGGGTTGAGCAGTTCTTC. Its protein is CASTHGRGVEQFF.

This clonotype was seen at least ten times. V usage is TRBV5-1 and J usage is TRBJ2-2; perhaps D is TRBD1 or TRBD2 (5 bases each). V dropped 2 bases and J dropped 0 bases, with 8 bases sitting between them. Germline V CDR1 and CDR2: SGHRS, YFSETQ. The CDR3 has 15 amino acids. The CDR3 here is CASSFGTANTGELFF. The DNA of the CDR3 is TGCGCCAGCAGCTTTGGGACGGCGAACACCGGGGAGCTGTTTTTT.

This clonotype was counted at least ten times. A junction end diverges from the germline sequence, so it may reflect a read error. This chain uses TRBV6-1 with TRBJ1-1; perhaps TRBD1 as D (5 bases). CDR1 and CDR2 from the germline V gene are MNHNS and SASEGT. There are 13 residues in the CDR3. The CDR3 nucleotides are TGTGCCAGCAGCCCGGGACTGAAGACTGAAGCTTTCTTT. This sequence encodes CASSPGLKTEAFF.